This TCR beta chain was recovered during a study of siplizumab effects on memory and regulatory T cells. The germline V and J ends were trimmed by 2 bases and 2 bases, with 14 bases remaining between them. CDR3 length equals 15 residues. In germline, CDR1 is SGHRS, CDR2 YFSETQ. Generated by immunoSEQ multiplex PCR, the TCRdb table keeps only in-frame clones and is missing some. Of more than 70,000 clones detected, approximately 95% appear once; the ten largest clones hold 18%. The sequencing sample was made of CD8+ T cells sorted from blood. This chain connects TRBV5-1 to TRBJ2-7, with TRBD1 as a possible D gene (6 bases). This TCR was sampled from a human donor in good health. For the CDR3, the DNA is TGCGCCAGCAGCTTAAACCAGGGGTTTGCCTACGAGCAGTACTTC. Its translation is CASSLNQGFAYEQYF. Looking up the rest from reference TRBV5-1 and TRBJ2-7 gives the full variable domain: KAGVTQTPRYLIKTRGQQVTLSCSPISGHRSVSWYQQTPGQGLQFLFEYFSETQRNKGNFPGRFSGRQFSNSRSEMNVSTLELGDSALYLCASSLNQGFAYEQYFGPGTRLTVT.